Below are 15 T cell receptor beta chains sequenced from a single sample in a study of T cells in Graves' hyperthyroidism and ophthalmopathy. Template material for amplifying TCR beta CDR3 regions consisted of RNA transcripts. RT-PCR in the first round (using the HTBI primer set) targeted the TCR CDR3. From the multiplex PCR reads, TCRdb called clonotypes with MiXCR, one entry per CDR3 protein. This table holds over 400,000 distinct CDR3 sequences, about 22% found once. The sequenced sample was blood. The source of these receptors is a woman in her 70s with Graves' ophthalmopathy.

This clonotype has at least ten counts. The V and J genes are TRBV6-6 and TRBJ1-1, with D perhaps TRBD1 (5 bases). Trimming took 2 bases from V and 0 from J, leaving 10 bases between them. The CDR3 extends over 15 amino acids. Germline values: CDR1 MNHNY, CDR2 SVGAGI (reference sequence). CDR3 DNA: TGTGCCAGCAGTTACGACAGAGCAATGAACACTGAAGCTTTCTTT. Encoded protein: CASSYDRAMNTEAFF.

This clonotype was seen ten or more times. This CDR3 is CSAMNPGVPGEDTEAFF. The CDR3 DNA follows: TGCAGTGCTATGAATCCGGGGGTCCCGGGGGAGGACACTGAAGCTTTCTTT. This chain links TRBV20-1 with TRBJ1-1, with a possible D match to TRBD1 (5 bases). CDR3 length: 17 residues. CDR1 and CDR2 (germline): DFQATT, SNEGSKA (reference sequence). V was cut by 4 bases and J by 3 bases, with 24 bases left in between.

This clonotype was picked up many times. The chain recombines TRBV28 with TRBJ1-5; 9 nucleotides line up with TRBD1. This CDR3 is built from 16 residues. Trimming took 4 bases from V and 2 from J; bases not matched to a gene: 6. CDR1 MDHEN and CDR2 SYDVKM come from the germline V gene. CDR3 amino acids: CASSSVTGGGNQPQHF. The CDR3 DNA reads as TGTGCCAGCAGTTCAGTCACAGGGGGCGGCAATCAGCCCCAGCATTTT.

The V and J genes are TRBV19 and TRBJ1-1; 9 nucleotides match TRBD1. The germline CDR1 and CDR2 sequences are LNHDA and SQIVND (reference sequence). The CDR3 is 15 residues long. The trim removed 5 bases at V and 5 bases at J, leaving 9 bases unmatched. The CDR3 sequence is CASSPGTGIKTEAFF. For the CDR3, the DNA is TGTGCCAGTAGTCCCGGGACAGGGATAAAGACTGAAGCTTTCTTT. Full variable domain (missing parts from reference TRBV19 and TRBJ1-1): DGGITQSPKYLFRKEGQNVTLSCEQNLNHDAMYWYRQDPGQGLRLIYYSQIVNDFQKGDIAEGYSVSREKKESFPLTVTSAQKNPTAFYLCASSPGTGIKTEAFFGQGTRLTVV.

This clonotype appeared a few times. V usage is TRBV11-2 and J usage is TRBJ1-5, with 8 bases lining up with TRBD1. The CDR3 has 18 amino acids. V shed 4 bases and J 0 bases; nucleotides not matched to a gene: 11. Germline V lookup: CDR1 SGHAT, CDR2 FQNNGV. Here the CDR3 DNA reads TGTGCCAGCAGCTCGACAACAGGGGGGAGGTATAGCAATCAGCCCCAGCATTTT. Protein product: CASSSTTGGRYSNQPQHF.

This clonotype has a count of ten or more. V gene TRBV5-1 combines with J gene TRBJ2-7, with D maybe TRBD2 (6 bases). Germline V lookup: CDR1 SGHRS, CDR2 YFSETQ. The CDR3 length is 14 residues. V gave up 4 bases and J gave up 1 base, with 12 bases separating them. The chain's CDR3 is CASSPMGLSYEQYF. CDR3 nucleotide sequence: TGCGCCAGCAGCCCCATGGGACTTTCCTACGAGCAGTACTTC.

V usage is TRBV11-3 and J usage is TRBJ2-2, with TRBD1 as a possible D gene (6 bases). The V gene lost 5 bases and the J gene lost 7 bases, with 11 bases spanning the gap. This CDR3 region has 13 residues. Germline-derived CDR1 and CDR2 are SGHNT and YENEEA. The CDR3 bases are TGTGCCAGCAGCCTCCAAGGGGGCGGGGAGCTGTTTTTT. It specifies CASSLQGGGELFF. Full variable domain (missing parts from reference TRBV11-3 and TRBJ2-2): EAGVVQSPRYKIIEKKQPVAFWCNPISGHNTLYWYLQNLGQGPELLIRYENEEAVDDSQLPKDRFSAERLKGVDSTLKIQPAELGDSAVYLCASSLQGGGELFFGEGSRLTVL.

The CDR3 DNA sequence: TGTGCCAGCTCATCCCAGACAGGGCTCCAGGACAATGAGCAGTTCTTC. As protein: CASSSQTGLQDNEQFF. This chain uses TRBV6-1 with TRBJ2-1, with 7 bases identical to TRBD1. The CDR3 is made up of 16 amino acids. Germline CDR1 reads MNHNS; CDR2 reads SASEGT. Trimming cost V 8 bases and J 5 bases; bases outside gene matches: 15.

The V and J genes are TRBV6-4 and TRBJ1-2, with TRBD1 as a possible D gene (5 bases). Trimming removed 3 bases at V and 4 bases at J, with 18 bases between. The CDR3 is 16 residues long. CDR1 is MRHNA and CDR2 is SNTAGT in the germline V gene. CDR3 loop: CASSDSRAGRSYGYTF. The CDR3 coding sequence is TGTGCCAGCAGTGATTCAAGGGCAGGGCGGAGCTATGGCTACACCTTC.

This clonotype has a count of ten or more. The chain employs TRBV6-1 and TRBJ2-7; D is perhaps TRBD1 (6 bases). This CDR3 is 13 amino acids long. Germline CDR1 MNHNS, CDR2 SASEGT. V was cut by 5 bases and J by 3 bases, with 11 bases left in between. In DNA form, the CDR3 reads TGTGCCAGCAGTAGGGGGTTAGGCTACGAGCAGTACTTC. Translation gives CASSRGLGYEQYF.

The chain is built from TRBV27 and TRBJ2-1; no definite D call. The germline gives CDR1 MNHEY, CDR2 SMNVEV (reference sequence). Deletions cut 0 bases from V and 5 bases from J, with 11 bases between. The CDR3 is 15 amino acids. The CDR3 nucleotides are TGTGCCAGCAGTTTATCGAAGGAGCCCAACAATGAGCAGTTCTTC. It translates to CASSLSKEPNNEQFF.

The V and J genes are TRBV15 and TRBJ2-7; D gene ambiguous. The CDR3 runs 13 residues. Germline CDR1 LNHNV, CDR2 YYDKDF (reference sequence). V was shortened by 4 bases and J by 0 bases, with 7 bases between the two germline ends. CDR3 in amino acids: CATSTLNSYEQYF. DNA of the CDR3: TGTGCCACCAGCACCTTAAACTCCTACGAGCAGTACTTC.

The J gene is TRBJ1-6, the V gene TRBV11-1, with 7 bases that match TRBD1. With 4 bases clipped from V and 14 bases from J, the junction kept 5 bases outside the gene matches. CDR1 is SGHAT and CDR2 is FQDESV in the germline V gene (reference sequence). This CDR3 region has 12 residues. The CDR3 DNA reads as TGTGCCAGCAGCTCGGACAGGAGCTCCCTCCACTTT. This encodes CASSSDRSSLHF.

The chain uses TRBV20-1 and TRBJ2-5, with TRBD1 identical over 8 bases. CDR1 DFQATT and CDR2 SNEGSKA come from the germline V gene (reference sequence). This CDR3 has 18 residues. Trimming took 0 bases from V and 5 from J; bases not matched to a gene: 17. This CDR3 is CSARDHLSGGSESETQYF. CDR3 coding DNA: TGCAGTGCTAGAGATCACCTCTCAGGGGGCTCGGAATCGGAGACCCAGTACTTC.

The table lists this clonotype with a few counts. CDR3 residues: CSASGRGNNEQFF. The DNA of the CDR3 is TGCAGTGCTAGCGGGAGGGGGAACAATGAGCAGTTCTTC. V and J are TRBV20-1 and TRBJ2-1; 8 positions match TRBD2. The CDR3 extends over 13 amino acids. V was clipped by 3 bases and J by 5 bases; unmatched bases: 3. Germline V gene sequence: CDR1 DFQATT, CDR2 SNEGSKA (reference sequence).